This T cell receptor beta chain was sequenced in a study of beta chain features in type 1 diabetes (dated 2018 in TCRdb). With respect to the entire study: Mean age, gender distribution, total cell number and subset yield did not differ between patients and healthy donors. A total of 107,917,701 sorted cells were examined across all samples, and the number of cells per subset was strongly correlated with RNA yield. The study compared the TCRB repertoires of sorted circulating CD4+ T cell subsets in recently diagnosed type 1 diabetes patients with those in matched healthy donors. Naive and central memory subsets were obtained from all 30 or so donors, but regulatory and stem cell-like memory subsets were isolated from only 8 patients and 8 healthy donors. Study-level results and caveats: Because small numbers of individuals were included in the HLA sub-analyses, any influence of HLA type on TCRB rearrangement was left unresolved. Because cDNA was sequenced instead of genomic DNA, highly expressing activated cells could be over-represented, though the groups showed no difference in activation or CD3 levels. Naive, central memory and regulatory TCRB repertoires appeared to be more similar among patients than among healthy donors. Fewer insertions and more nucleotide deletions at VDJ recombination sites were observed in patients with type 1 diabetes, implying thymic rearrangement abnormalities. PCR may preferentially amplify shorter templates, but because patient and control samples were amplified and corrected together, any resulting skew would affect both groups equally. In all four CD4+ subsets, TCRB CDR3 length was moderately but significantly shorter in type 1 diabetes patients.

The junction carries 9 bases between V and J, which are trimmed by 3 bases and 0 bases respectively. Counted from cysteine to phenylalanine, this CDR3 has 13 amino acids. CDR3 DNA only is kept here, 39 bases in frame from base 1. From a lookup of the germline V gene, CDR1 and CDR2 are SQVTM and ANQGSEA. The entire isolated RNA was reverse transcribed using the High Capacity cDNA Reverse Transcription Kit, and thus expressed TCRB transcripts were sequenced. Deep immunoSEQ sequencing was applied to naive, central memory and regulatory T cell samples, giving an average of about 3.6 million total reads per sample. Sorted cells were lysed in RLT buffer, and RNA was extracted using DNase-treated RNeasy Micro or Mini kits according to cell number. To prevent cross-contamination, every cell subset was processed on its own, while patient and healthy donor samples were processed together. TCRB sequences were amplified from cDNA with the immunoSEQ multiplex PCR, producing 87-bp fragments spanning the CDR3 region. Sequencing of the amplicons was performed on the Illumina HiSeq platform. Per the source publication's procedure: PCR bias was computationally corrected using synthetic template baselines, reads within Hamming distance 2 were collapsed, and singletons that could not be merged were discarded. Reads were aligned against IMGT so that V, D and J genes, CDR3 length and insertions or deletions at six rearrangement sites could be assigned. Within each subset, clonotype counts were normalized to sorted cell number, after which true diversity and Gini coefficients were computed with the tcR R package. The overlap coefficient, calculated on TCRB nucleotide sequences, was used to measure repertoire sharing. Out-of-frame TCRB sequences from naive cells were analyzed to stand in for the pre-selection repertoire. The clones in this table, taken by TCRdb from immuneACCESS, are in-frame only. Not every clone is retained; where verified, under half of the shortfall comes from an unresolved V gene, and the cause of the rest is unknown. V and J calls and clone size are copied from that table; D and trimming were computed from the DNA. The sample has 600,000 to 700,000 clones on record, over 10% of them singletons. The leading ten clones occupy around 0.12% of the sample.

In this sample, this clone turned up a few times. Its antigen has not been determined. Base quality data are lacking; no much larger clone is found one base away. Each donor gave one peripheral blood draw, averaging approximately 110 mL, which was collected into heparinised tubes. Using a panel that included CD45RO, CCR7, CD25, CD127, CD95 and CD27, naive, central memory, regulatory and stem cell-like memory CD4+ T cells were sorted on a BD FACSAria II. Every sorted population had a purity above 95%. PBMCs were separated immediately by Lymphoprep density gradient centrifugation and were stained directly, without being cultured. So that batch effects would be minimized, each experiment stained and sorted samples in pairs, pairing one healthy donor with one patient.

The receptor's source is a man aged 25 to 45 with type 1 diabetes. The sequenced sample was naive CD4+ T cells from blood. The cell subset or site label of this sample denotes: true naive CD4+ T cells. The sequence links TRBV29-1 to TRBJ2-7; the D segment cannot be called with confidence. Read as DNA, the sequence is TGCAGCGTTGATAACGGCAACTCCTACGAGCAGTACTTC. Its product reads: CSVDNGNSYEQYF.